This TCR beta chain derives from a study of T cell responses to AZD1222 COVID-19 vaccine. Points on this clone: Its antigen is unknown.

General study findings and limits: Vaccine-related CD4 TCRs covered spike, predominating at 160-218 and 743-854. There were mostly white British donors and more females than males, and clonal diversity was possibly underestimated. Researchers took repertoire samples only after the peak T cell response had come. Epitopes outside B.1.351 and B.1.1.7 mutated regions reportedly drew nearly half of spike TCRs.

Sequencing was performed with immunoSEQ multiplex PCR; in TCRdb, only in-frame clones are kept and a portion is missing. The repertoire consists of about 110,000 clones, with 87% occurring once and the leading ten covering 3.2%. The sample consisted of peripheral blood, taken on day 0 of AZD1222 vaccination. The sequence was obtained from an adult in good health.

CDR3 coding DNA: TGTGCCAGCAGTTCTGGGGCCCTGGATACGCAGTATTTT. Its protein product is CASSSGALDTQYF. The V call is TRBV12-3 or TRBV12-4, the J call TRBJ2-3, with a possible D match to TRBD1 (5 bases). Trimming took 4 bases from V and 6 from J, leaving 11 bases between them. The CDR3 consists of 13 residues.